The 2 T cell receptor beta chains in this list originate from one sample, sequenced in a study of shared clonotypes between healthy human individuals. The repertoire was sequenced with immunoSEQ multiplex PCR; TCRdb's copy has only in-frame clones and lacks some. Among about half a million clones, 70% to 80% were seen once, and the ten largest hold around 13%. Material: PBMCs. The source of these receptors is a woman aged 35 to 49 in good health. Some clones in this sample may be carry-over from other donors' samples.

The table lists this clone with many counts. Other DNA sequences from this sample encode an identical CDR3 as well. This sequence joins TRBV5-4 and TRBJ2-1; 12 bases line up with TRBD2. CDR1 and CDR2 from the germline V gene are SGHNT and YYREEE (reference sequence). J gave up 5 bases and V 5 bases, and 11 bases lay outside the gene matches. The CDR3 runs 17 residues. The CDR3 DNA reads as TGTGCCAGCAGAAATCTAGCGGGAGGGCCGAAGCACAATGAGCAGTTCTTC. Encoded protein: CASRNLAGGPKHNEQFF. Together with reference TRBV5-4 and TRBJ2-1, the CDR3 gives the full variable domain: ETGVTQSPTHLIKTRGQQVTLRCSSQSGHNTVSWYQQALGQGPQFIFQYYREEENGRGNFPPRFSGLQFPNYSSELNVNALELDDSALYLCASRNLAGGPKHNEQFFGPGTRLTVL.

The table lists this clone with a count of one. This chain joins TRBV15 and TRBJ2-1, with D hard to call. The V and J ends lost 6 bases and 3 bases respectively, with 18 bases between them. Germline CDR1 and CDR2: LNHNV and YYDKDF (reference sequence). CDR3 length: 16 residues. The CDR3 reads CATRTSETLNYNEQFF. For the CDR3, the DNA is TGTGCCACCAGAACGTCCGAGACCCTCAACTACAATGAGCAGTTCTTC.